This T cell receptor (beta chain) came from a study of graft-versus-host responses after intestinal transplantation. Study overall: Multivisceral, liver-intestinal, or isolated intestinal grafts were transplanted into recipients.

Dividing CFSE-low CD3+CD4+ and CD3+CD8+ responders were isolated by sorting after the reaction. The data were produced by immunoSEQ multiplex PCR, yet TCRdb's version contains in-frame clones alone and is incomplete. The sample has 6,000 to 8,500 clones; roughly 33% are singletons. There are a few counts of this clone. The V gene end was trimmed by 6 bases and the J gene end by 4 bases; junction bases not matched to a gene: 8. The CDR3 extends over 15 amino acids. Germline V CDR1 and CDR2: MDHEN, SYDVKM. The input for sequencing was alloreactive CD4+ T cells from a mixed lymphocyte reaction culture, taken before transplantation. The subset: CFSE-low proliferating T cells sorted from roughly 6-day pre-transplant mixed lymphocyte reaction (GvH or HvG direction). The chain uses TRBV28 and TRBJ2-1; 8 bases match TRBD1. The clonotype originates from a human patient who was an organ donor for intestinal transplantation. CDR3 DNA: TGTGCCAGCAGCCCGGACAGGGTGTCATACAATGAGCAGTTCTTC. Translating gives CASSPDRVSYNEQFF.